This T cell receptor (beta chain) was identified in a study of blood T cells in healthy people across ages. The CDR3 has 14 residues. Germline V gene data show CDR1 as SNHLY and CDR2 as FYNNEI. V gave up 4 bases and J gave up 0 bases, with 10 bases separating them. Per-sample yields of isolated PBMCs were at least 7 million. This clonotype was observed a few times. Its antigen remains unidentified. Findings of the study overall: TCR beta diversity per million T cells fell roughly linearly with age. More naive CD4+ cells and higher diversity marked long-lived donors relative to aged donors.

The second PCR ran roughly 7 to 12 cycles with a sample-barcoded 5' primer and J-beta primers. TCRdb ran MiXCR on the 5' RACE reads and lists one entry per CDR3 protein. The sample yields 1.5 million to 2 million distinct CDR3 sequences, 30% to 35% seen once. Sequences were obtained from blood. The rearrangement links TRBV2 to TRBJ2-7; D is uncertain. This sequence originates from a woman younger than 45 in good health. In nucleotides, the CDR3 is TGTGCCAGCAGTGTCGGAACACTCTCCTACGAGCAGTACTTC. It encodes CASSVGTLSYEQYF.